Listed here are 30 T cell receptor beta chains from one sample, sequenced in a study of cytomegalovirus exposure and HLA in healthy donors. Researchers ran the PCR with 60 Vbeta and 13 Jbeta primers. Method: immunoSEQ multiplex PCR; TCRdb's copy keeps in-frame clones and lacks some. The data show fewer than 110,000 clones, roughly 82% seen once. Sequenced sample: PBMCs. The receptors derive from a man aged 25-40 years in good health and CMV-seropositive.

The chain employs TRBV7-9 and TRBJ1-3, with unresolved D. This CDR3 is 14 amino acids long. The V and J ends lost 1 base and 4 bases respectively, with 8 bases between them. Germline V gene lookup returns CDR1 SEHNR and CDR2 FQNEAQ (reference sequence). CDR3 sequence reads: CASSLEPVGNTIYF. The CDR3 bases are TGTGCCAGCAGCTTAGAACCGGTCGGAAACACCATATATTTT.

This chain links TRBV27 with TRBJ1-1; D may be TRBD1 (5 bases). V was shortened by 7 bases and J by 9 bases, with 18 bases between the two germline ends. Germline V gene sequence: CDR1 MNHEY, CDR2 SMNVEV (reference sequence). CDR3 size: 13 residues. The CDR3 sequence: CASISRGQEKAFF. CDR3 nucleotides: TGTGCCAGCATAAGTAGGGGCCAAGAAAAAGCTTTCTTT.

The rearrangement uses TRBV6-5 and TRBJ1-1; D gene unclear. CDR3 size: 11 residues. The germline gives CDR1 MNHEY, CDR2 SVGAGI. Trimming took 2 bases from V and 8 from J, leaving 6 bases between them. CDR3 DNA: TGTGCCAGCAGTTACGCGGGGGAAGCTTTCTTT. Translating gives CASSYAGEAFF.

The gene calls are TRBV5-1 and TRBJ2-1; possibly TRBD2 for D (7 bases). Per germline, CDR1 SGHRS and CDR2 YFSETQ. This CDR3 has 13 amino acids. Trimming cost V 5 bases and J 7 bases, with 13 bases left between them. The CDR3 bases are TGCGCCAGCAGTTGGGGGGGCCGGAATGAGCAGTTCTTC. Its protein product is CASSWGGRNEQFF. The full variable domain, completed using reference TRBV5-1 and TRBJ2-1, is KAGVTQTPRYLIKTRGQQVTLSCSPISGHRSVSWYQQTPGQGLQFLFEYFSETQRNKGNFPGRFSGRQFSNSRSEMNVSTLELGDSALYLCASSWGGRNEQFFGPGTRLTVL.

The chain combines TRBV11-3 with TRBJ1-1, with D possibly matching TRBD1 (6 bases). This CDR3 region has 13 residues. V lost 2 bases and J lost 5, with 9 bases in between. CDR1 and CDR2 from the germline V gene are SGHNT and YENEEA. The CDR3 DNA follows: TGTGCCAGCAGCTTACTTCAGGGGACTGAAGCTTTCTTT. Residues: CASSLLQGTEAFF.

This clone was seen just once. The rearrangement joins TRBV12-2 to TRBJ1-1; the table assigns TRBD1, which was not confirmed against the DNA. TRBV12-2 is a known pseudogene. The CDR3 extends over 19 amino acids. The chain's CDR3 is CASRSNLRTGKIMNTEAFF. The CDR3 DNA sequence: TGTGCAAGTCGCTCAAACCTTCGGACAGGAAAAATAATGAACACTGAAGCTTTCTTT.

The chain uses TRBV10-3 and TRBJ1-1, with 10 positions matching TRBD1. Germline lookup yields CDR1 ENHRY and CDR2 SYGVKD. The length of the CDR3 is 14 residues. V gave up 5 bases and J gave up 5 bases; unmatched junction bases: 5. The CDR3 nucleotides are TGTGCCATCAGTCCGGGACAGGGGAGGACTGAAGCTTTCTTT. Its protein product is CAISPGQGRTEAFF.

This CDR3 is CASSISWQRPQHF. In nucleotides, the CDR3 is TGTGCCAGTAGTATTAGCTGGCAGAGGCCCCAGCATTTT. The chain couples TRBV19 to TRBJ1-5; D is undetermined. There are 13 residues in the CDR3. Trimming removed 3 bases at V and 9 bases at J, with 12 bases between. Germline CDR1 and CDR2: LNHDA and SQIVND (reference sequence).

The chain has TRBV6-6 and TRBJ2-7; D is perhaps TRBD2 (5 bases). The CDR3 runs 13 residues. V gave up 6 bases and J gave up 1 base, with 10 bases separating them. Germline CDR1 and CDR2: MNHNY and SVGAGI (reference sequence). This CDR3 is CASSPDSSYEQYF. CDR3 DNA sequence: TGTGCCAGCAGCCCGGACTCTTCCTACGAGCAGTACTTC.

Worth noting for this clone: The junction differs from germline at one of its ends, possibly a read error. This sequence joins TRBV5-1 and TRBJ2-4; 8 bases map to TRBD1. CDR3 size: 16 residues. The germline V gene has CDR1 SGHRS and CDR2 YFSETQ. Here the CDR3 reads CASSLAPGQEWNSQYF. CDR3 nucleotide sequence: TGCGCCAGCAGCTTGGCCCCGGGACAGGAGTGGAACAGTCAGTACTTC. Looking up the rest from reference TRBV5-1 and TRBJ2-4 gives the full variable domain: KAGVTQTPRYLIKTRGQQVTLSCSPISGHRSVSWYQQTPGQGLQFLFEYFSETQRNKGNFPGRFSGRQFSNSRSEMNVSTLELGDSALYLCASSLAPGQEWNSQYFGAGTRLSVL.

CDR3 DNA sequence: TGTGCCAGCAGCTTTGGACAGCCACCCACTGAAGCTTTCTTT. Amino acids: CASSFGQPPTEAFF. This chain uses TRBV5-4 with TRBJ1-1; a possible D gene is TRBD1 (6 bases). Germline lookup yields CDR1 SGHNT and CDR2 YYREEE (reference sequence). V was shortened by 2 bases and J by 4 bases, with 12 bases between the two germline ends. The CDR3 contains 14 residues.

With regard to this clone: Other DNA sequences in this specimen translate into the identical CDR3. V and J are TRBV6-5 and TRBJ1-1, with D perhaps TRBD1 (5 bases). Per germline, CDR1 MNHEY and CDR2 SVGAGI. CDR3 length equals 12 residues. The germline V and J ends were trimmed by 5 bases and 2 bases, with 6 bases remaining between them. The CDR3 DNA is TGTGCCAGCAGTAGGGGAAACACTGAAGCTTTCTTT. It yields the protein CASSRGNTEAFF.

This clone was counted only a few times. The rearrangement uses TRBV9 and TRBJ2-1, with TRBD2 matching 11 bases. The J segment lost 4 bases and the V segment lost 7 bases, leaving 7 bases of the junction unmatched. Per germline, CDR1 SGDLS and CDR2 YYNGEE. The CDR3 loop spans 15 amino acids. CDR3 loop: CASGSGGATYNEQFF. The CDR3 DNA sequence: TGTGCCAGCGGTAGCGGGGGGGCCACATACAATGAGCAGTTCTTC.

This chain uses TRBV30 with TRBJ2-7, with 8 nucleotides matching TRBD1. CDR1 is GTSNPN and CDR2 is SVGIG in the germline V gene (reference sequence). The CDR3 spans 11 residues. The ends lost 5 bases at V and 6 bases at J; junction bases unmatched: 3. DNA for the CDR3: TGTGCCTGGGGACAGGGTCCCGAGCAGTACTTC. This codes for CAWGQGPEQYF.

The DNA of the CDR3 is TGCGCCAGCAGCTTGGGGAGGGGTACAGATACGCAGTATTTT. Encoded protein: CASSLGRGTDTQYF. The chain is built from TRBV5-1 and TRBJ2-3; tentatively, D is TRBD2 (6 bases). The germline V gene encodes CDR1 SGHRS and CDR2 YFSETQ. V dropped 0 bases and J dropped 3 bases, with 8 bases sitting between them. This CDR3 region has 14 residues.

The chain employs TRBV5-1 and TRBJ1-3, with D perhaps matching TRBD1 (5 bases). Trimming took off 4 bases at V and 4 bases at J, with 9 bases between the two ends. CDR1 is SGHRS, CDR2 YFSETQ, per germline. CDR3 length: 13 residues. DNA for the CDR3: TGCGCCAGCAGCCCCTCAGGGGGAAACACCATATATTTT. Translated, it gives CASSPSGGNTIYF.

There are a few counts of this clone. The chain links TRBV11-3 to TRBJ2-2, with D perhaps TRBD2 (5 bases). Between the trimmed V and J ends, which lost 6 bases and 2 bases, there was a span of 7 bases. Germline CDR1 reads SGHNT; CDR2 reads YENEEA. The CDR3 is 13 amino acids. The CDR3 nucleotides read TGTGCCAGCAGGCCGGGAAACACCGGGGAGCTGTTTTTT. This translates into CASRPGNTGELFF. The full variable domain, in which reference TRBV11-3 and TRBJ2-2 provide the parts outside the CDR3, is EAGVVQSPRYKIIEKKQPVAFWCNPISGHNTLYWYLQNLGQGPELLIRYENEEAVDDSQLPKDRFSAERLKGVDSTLKIQPAELGDSAVYLCASRPGNTGELFFGEGSRLTVL.

This rearrangement joins TRBV2 to TRBJ1-5; TRBD1 matches 8 bases. From germline, CDR1 is SNHLY and CDR2 FYNNEI. This CDR3 has 15 amino acids. Trimming at V came to 6 bases and at J to 6 bases, leaving 10 bases not matched to a gene. The CDR3 loop reads CASRLRTGTSQPQHF. CDR3 bases: TGTGCCAGCAGATTAAGGACAGGGACAAGTCAGCCCCAGCATTTT.

This clone showed up just once. The chain couples TRBV4-1 to TRBJ2-7; 7 bases are shared with TRBD2. Germline assignment: CDR1 MGHRA and CDR2 YSYEKL. V lost 0 bases and J lost 2; bases outside the gene matches: 7. There are 16 residues in the CDR3. The CDR3 DNA reads TGCGCCAGCAGCCAAGATAGTGGGGGGGTCCCCTACGAGCAGTACTTC. Protein sequence: CASSQDSGGVPYEQYF.

The gene calls are TRBV19 and TRBJ2-3; 9 bases match TRBD1. This CDR3 is built from 16 residues. Germline CDR1 LNHDA, CDR2 SQIVND (reference sequence). With 7 bases clipped from V and 4 bases from J, the junction kept 12 bases outside the gene matches. The CDR3 here is CASTNTRQGGSDTQYF. The CDR3 bases are TGTGCCAGTACAAATACGAGACAGGGGGGTTCAGATACGCAGTATTTT.

In DNA, the CDR3 is TGTGCCAGCAGCTTGAACAGGGGGATGAACACTGAAGCTTTCTTT. This sequence encodes CASSLNRGMNTEAFF. The rearrangement joins TRBV11-3 to TRBJ1-1; 8 nucleotides match TRBD1. The CDR3 sequence is 15 residues long. The junction had 3 bases not matched to a gene; V was cut back by 3 bases and J by 0 bases. CDR1 and CDR2 from the germline V gene are SGHNT and YENEEA.

This sequence joins TRBV27 and TRBJ1-1; TRBD1 aligns across 9 bases. Trimming cost V 6 bases and J 4 bases; bases outside gene matches: 3. This CDR3 is built from 13 residues. Germline V gives CDR1 MNHEY, CDR2 SMNVEV (reference sequence). CDR3 coding DNA: TGTGCCAGCAGCGGGACAGGGTTCACTGAAGCTTTCTTT. Protein sequence: CASSGTGFTEAFF.

The CDR3 sequence is CASRSTGVEKLFF. The CDR3 nucleotides are TGTGCCAGCAGATCCACAGGGGTCGAAAAACTGTTTTTT. V is TRBV6-1 and J is TRBJ1-4; 7 nucleotides match TRBD1. CDR1 and CDR2 from the germline V gene are MNHNS and SASEGT. V lost 6 bases to trimming and J lost 8 bases; unmatched junction nucleotides: 6. CDR3 size: 13 residues.

This rearrangement joins TRBV4-1 to TRBJ2-7; TRBD2 is a possible D gene (6 bases). V lost 0 bases and J 6 bases, leaving 12 bases between the germline ends. The CDR3 contains 14 residues. Per germline, CDR1 MGHRA and CDR2 YSYEKL. The CDR3 DNA reads as TGCGCCAGCAGCCAAGAGGGACTGGCCCGCGAGCAGTACTTC. This codes for CASSQEGLAREQYF.

The chain uses TRBV7-6 and TRBJ1-4, with D uncertain. From germline, CDR1 is SGHVS and CDR2 FNYEAQ. V was cut by 3 bases and J by 6 bases, with 14 bases left in between. This CDR3 spans 15 amino acids. In DNA form, the CDR3 reads TGTGCCAGCAGCTTTACGTCGGGGTTGGATGAAAAACTGTTTTTT. It codes for CASSFTSGLDEKLFF. The whole variable domain, remainder taken from reference TRBV7-6 and TRBJ1-4, is GAGVSQSPRYKVTKRGQDVALRCDPISGHVSLYWYRQALGQGPEFLTYFNYEAQQDKSGLPNDRFSAERPEGSISTLTIQRTEQRDSAMYRCASSFTSGLDEKLFFGSGTQLSVL.

This sequence joins TRBV29-1 and TRBJ1-5; D call uncertain. The CDR3 spans 13 residues. Germline loops: CDR1 SQVTM, CDR2 ANQGSEA. V was pared by 6 bases and J by 0 bases, with 9 bases between. In DNA, the CDR3 is TGCAGCGTCCGCGGGGATAGCAATCAGCCCCAGCATTTT. Residues: CSVRGDSNQPQHF.

J is TRBJ1-1 and V is TRBV5-6; the D gene is possibly TRBD1 (5 bases). The CDR3 extends over 17 amino acids. Deletions cut 0 bases from V and 2 bases from J, with 17 bases between. Germline loops: CDR1 SGHDT, CDR2 YYEEEE. CDR3 loop: CASSLVPTADSNTEAFF. CDR3 coding DNA: TGTGCCAGCAGCTTGGTGCCCACCGCCGACAGCAACACTGAAGCTTTCTTT. Full variable domain (remainder filled in from reference TRBV5-6 and TRBJ1-1): DAGVTQSPTHLIKTRGQQVTLRCSPKSGHDTVSWYQQALGQGPQFIFQYYEEEERQRGNFPDRFSGHQFPNYSSELNVNALLLGDSALYLCASSLVPTADSNTEAFFGQGTRLTVV.

V gene TRBV7-6 combines with J gene TRBJ2-7; the match to TRBD2 covers 8 bases. V was clipped by 3 bases and J by 1 base; unmatched bases: 5. There are 15 residues in the CDR3. The germline V gene has CDR1 SGHVS and CDR2 FNYEAQ. The DNA for the CDR3 is TGTGCCAGCAGCTTCAGCGGGGGATGGTCCTACGAGCAGTACTTC. Residues: CASSFSGGWSYEQYF.

The chain links TRBV6-5 to TRBJ2-1; TRBD1 might be the D (6 bases). The ends were cut back, 7 bases at V and 7 bases at J, with 17 bases in the middle. CDR3 length: 14 residues. CDR1 MNHEY and CDR2 SVGAGI come from the germline V gene. CDR3 protein: CASTVDRGGNEQFF. The DNA of the CDR3 is TGTGCCAGCACTGTGGACAGAGGGGGAAATGAGCAGTTCTTC.

The chain joins TRBV4-2 to TRBJ1-1, with 10 bases matching TRBD1. The germline V gene has CDR1 LGHNA and CDR2 YNFKEQ. V lost 3 bases and J lost 0; bases outside the gene matches: 4. The CDR3 is 16 residues long. The CDR3 sequence: CASSQGQGILNTEAFF. CDR3 nucleotides: TGTGCCAGCAGCCAGGGACAGGGGATTTTGAACACTGAAGCTTTCTTT.